The sequence of this T cell receptor beta chain was determined in a study of cytomegalovirus exposure and HLA in healthy donors. With 0 bases removed from V and 8 bases from J, the gap between germline ends came to 10 bases. Germline V gene lookup returns CDR1 SQVTM and CDR2 ANQGSEA. The CDR3 has 12 residues. The PCR had 60 Vbeta and 13 Jbeta primers. Sequencing used immunoSEQ multiplex PCR; TCRdb keeps in-frame clones, though not all of them. The sample has about 160,000 clones; the top ten hold 1.3%. The rearrangement links TRBV29-1 to TRBJ1-2; D unclear. This clonotype originated in a woman aged 55-75 years in good health and CMV-seronegative. What was sequenced was PBMCs. The CDR3 DNA sequence: TGCAGCGTTGAAGATCCTAATCGGGGCTACACCTTC. Translation: CSVEDPNRGYTF.